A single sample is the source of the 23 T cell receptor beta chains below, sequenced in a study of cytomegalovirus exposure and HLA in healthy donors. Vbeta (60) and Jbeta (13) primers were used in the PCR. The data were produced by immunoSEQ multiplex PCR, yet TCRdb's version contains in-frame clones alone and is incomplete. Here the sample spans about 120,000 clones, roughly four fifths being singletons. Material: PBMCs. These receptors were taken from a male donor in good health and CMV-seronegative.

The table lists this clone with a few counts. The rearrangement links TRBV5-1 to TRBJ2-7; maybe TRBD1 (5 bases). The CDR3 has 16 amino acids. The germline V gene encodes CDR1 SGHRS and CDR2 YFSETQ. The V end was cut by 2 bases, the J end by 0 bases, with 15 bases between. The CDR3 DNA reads TGCGCCAGCAGCTTCGCAGGGCCGCCAAGCTCCTACGAGCAGTACTTC. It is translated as CASSFAGPPSSYEQYF.

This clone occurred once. CDR3 DNA: TGTGCCAGCGCAGGGGTATTATACACCGGGGAGCTGTTTTTT. Encoded protein: CASAGVLYTGELFF. V is TRBV27 and J is TRBJ2-2, with D tentatively TRBD1 (6 bases). The CDR3 loop spans 14 amino acids. In germline, CDR1 is MNHEY, CDR2 SMNVEV (reference sequence). Trimming stripped 8 bases from V and 3 bases from J, with 13 bases between.

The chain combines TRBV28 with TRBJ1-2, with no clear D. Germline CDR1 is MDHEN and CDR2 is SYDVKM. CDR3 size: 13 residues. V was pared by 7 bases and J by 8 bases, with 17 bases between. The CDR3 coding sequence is TGTGCCAGCACCGAACGTACCGTGAGGGGCTACACCTTC. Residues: CASTERTVRGYTF.

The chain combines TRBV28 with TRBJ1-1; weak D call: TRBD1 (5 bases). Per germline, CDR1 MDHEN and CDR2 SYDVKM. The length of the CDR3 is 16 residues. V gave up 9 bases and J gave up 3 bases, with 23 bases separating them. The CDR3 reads CASSKGPGLWDTEAFF. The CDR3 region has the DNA TGTGCCAGTTCCAAAGGCCCAGGGCTGTGGGACACTGAAGCTTTCTTT.

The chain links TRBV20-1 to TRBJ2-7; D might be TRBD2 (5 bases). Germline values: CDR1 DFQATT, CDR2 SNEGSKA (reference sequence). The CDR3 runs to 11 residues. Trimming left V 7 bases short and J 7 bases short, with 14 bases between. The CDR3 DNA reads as TGCAGTGTCGACGGGAAGAAGGAGCAGTACTTC. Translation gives CSVDGKKEQYF.

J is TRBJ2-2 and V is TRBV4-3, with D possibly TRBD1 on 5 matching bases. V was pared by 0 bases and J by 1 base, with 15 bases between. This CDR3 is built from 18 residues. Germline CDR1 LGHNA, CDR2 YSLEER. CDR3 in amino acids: CASSQDWGGGENTGELFF. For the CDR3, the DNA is TGCGCCAGCAGCCAAGATTGGGGCGGTGGCGAGAACACCGGGGAGCTGTTTTTT.

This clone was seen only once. The CDR3 loop is CASSQPGRTGELFF. CDR3 coding DNA: TGCGCCAGCAGCCAACCAGGGAGGACCGGGGAGCTGTTTTTT. The chain combines TRBV4-1 with TRBJ2-2; weak D call: TRBD2 (6 bases). The CDR3 spans 14 residues. Deletions cut 2 bases from V and 5 bases from J, with 9 bases between. Per germline, CDR1 MGHRA and CDR2 YSYEKL.

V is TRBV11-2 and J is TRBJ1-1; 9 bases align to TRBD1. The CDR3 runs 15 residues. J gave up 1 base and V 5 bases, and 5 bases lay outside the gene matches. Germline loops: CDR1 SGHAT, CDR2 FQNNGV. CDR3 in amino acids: CASSTGDRENTEAFF. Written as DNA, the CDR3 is TGTGCCAGCAGCACGGGGGACAGGGAGAACACTGAAGCTTTCTTT.

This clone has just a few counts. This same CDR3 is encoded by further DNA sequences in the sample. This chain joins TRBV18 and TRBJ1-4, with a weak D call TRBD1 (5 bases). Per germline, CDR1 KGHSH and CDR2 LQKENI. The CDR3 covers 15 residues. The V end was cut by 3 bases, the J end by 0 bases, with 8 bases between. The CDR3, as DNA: TGTGCCAGCTCACCCCCGGGGGCAACTAATGAAAAACTGTTTTTT. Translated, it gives CASSPPGATNEKLFF.

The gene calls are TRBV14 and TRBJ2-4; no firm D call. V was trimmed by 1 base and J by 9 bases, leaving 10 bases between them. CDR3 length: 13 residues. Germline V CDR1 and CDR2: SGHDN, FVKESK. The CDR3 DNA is TGTGCCAGCAGCCAAGTTCCAGGAAGCATTCAGTACTTC. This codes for CASSQVPGSIQYF.

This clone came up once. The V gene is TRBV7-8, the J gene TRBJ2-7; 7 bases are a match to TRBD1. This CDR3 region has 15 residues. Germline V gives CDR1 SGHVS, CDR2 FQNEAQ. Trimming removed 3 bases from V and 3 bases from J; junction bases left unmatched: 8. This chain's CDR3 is CASSFTTGTDYEQYF. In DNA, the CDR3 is TGTGCCAGCAGCTTTACTACCGGGACAGACTACGAGCAGTACTTC.

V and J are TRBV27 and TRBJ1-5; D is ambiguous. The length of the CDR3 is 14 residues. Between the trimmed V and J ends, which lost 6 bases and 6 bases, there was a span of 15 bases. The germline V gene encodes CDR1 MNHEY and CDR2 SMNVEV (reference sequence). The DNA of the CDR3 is TGTGCCAGCAGCTCAACGGAGGGCGTTCAGCCCCAGCATTTT. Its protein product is CASSSTEGVQPQHF.

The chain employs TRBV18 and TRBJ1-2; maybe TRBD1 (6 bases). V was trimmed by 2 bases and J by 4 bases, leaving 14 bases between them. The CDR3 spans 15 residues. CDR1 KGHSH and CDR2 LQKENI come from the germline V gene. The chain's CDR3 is CASSPSRQVFYGYTF. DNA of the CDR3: TGTGCCAGCTCACCATCCAGACAGGTATTCTATGGCTACACCTTC.

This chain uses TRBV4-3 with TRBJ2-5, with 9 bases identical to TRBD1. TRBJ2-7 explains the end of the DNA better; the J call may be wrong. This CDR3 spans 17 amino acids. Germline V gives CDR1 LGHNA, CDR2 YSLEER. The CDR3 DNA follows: TGCGCCAGCAGCCAAGGGACAGGGGCTCTTAAGTCCTACGAGCAGTACTTC. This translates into CASSQGTGALKSYEQYF.

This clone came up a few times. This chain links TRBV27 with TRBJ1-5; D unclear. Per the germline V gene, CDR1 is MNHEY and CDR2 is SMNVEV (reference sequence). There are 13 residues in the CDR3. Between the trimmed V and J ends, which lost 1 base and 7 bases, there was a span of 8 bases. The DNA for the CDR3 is TGTGCCAGCAGTTTATTCAGGTACCAGCCCCAGCATTTT. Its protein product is CASSLFRYQPQHF.

CDR3 coding DNA: TGTGCCAGCAGTAAGGGACTAGCGGACTACGAGCAGTACTTC. Translating it yields CASSKGLADYEQYF. The V call is TRBV9, the J call TRBJ2-7, with 11 nucleotides matching TRBD2. The CDR3 runs to 14 residues. V lost 5 bases to trimming and J lost 3 bases; unmatched junction nucleotides: 4. The V gene's germline CDR1 is SGDLS and CDR2 YYNGEE.

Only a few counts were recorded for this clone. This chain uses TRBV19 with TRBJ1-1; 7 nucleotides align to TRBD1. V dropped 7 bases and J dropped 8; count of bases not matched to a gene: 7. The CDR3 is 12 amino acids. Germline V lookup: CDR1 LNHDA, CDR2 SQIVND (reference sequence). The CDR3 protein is CASKRETGEAFF. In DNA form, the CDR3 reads TGTGCCAGTAAAAGGGAGACAGGGGAAGCTTTCTTT.

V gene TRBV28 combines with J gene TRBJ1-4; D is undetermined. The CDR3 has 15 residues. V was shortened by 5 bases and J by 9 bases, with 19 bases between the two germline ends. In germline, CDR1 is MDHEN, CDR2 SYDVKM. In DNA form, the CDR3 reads TGTGCCAGCAGTACGCGACGGGGTTTGGATAAAAAACTGTTTTTT. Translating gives CASSTRRGLDKKLFF. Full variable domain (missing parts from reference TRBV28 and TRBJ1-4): DVKVTQSSRYLVKRTGEKVFLECVQDMDHENMFWYRQDPGLGLRLIYFSYDVKMKEKGDIPEGYSVSREKKERFSLILESASTNQTSMYLCASSTRRGLDKKLFFGSGTQLSVL.

The CDR3 bases are TGTGCCAGCAGTCCTGAGACGAAGCTGACAGGGGCGACCTTGCGTAATAGCAATCAGCCCCAGCATTTT. As protein: CASSPETKLTGATLRNSNQPQHF. This chain joins TRBV28 and TRBJ1-5, with 8 bases that match TRBD1. This CDR3 contains 23 residues. Germline V gene lookup returns CDR1 MDHEN and CDR2 SYDVKM. With V trimmed by 5 bases and J by 0 bases, 27 bases remained unmatched.

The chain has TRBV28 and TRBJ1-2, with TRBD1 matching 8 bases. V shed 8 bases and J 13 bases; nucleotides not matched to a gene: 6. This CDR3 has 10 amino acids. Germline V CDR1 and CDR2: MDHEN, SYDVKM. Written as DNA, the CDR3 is TGTGCCAGCGGGACAGGCCCTGCCACCTTC. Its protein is CASGTGPATF.

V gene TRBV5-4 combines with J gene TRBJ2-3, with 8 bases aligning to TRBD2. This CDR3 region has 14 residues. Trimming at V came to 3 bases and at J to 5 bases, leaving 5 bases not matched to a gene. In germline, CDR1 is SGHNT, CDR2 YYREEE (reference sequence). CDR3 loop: CASSSGGAKDTQYF. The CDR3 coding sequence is TGTGCCAGCAGCTCCGGGGGGGCCAAAGATACGCAGTATTTT.

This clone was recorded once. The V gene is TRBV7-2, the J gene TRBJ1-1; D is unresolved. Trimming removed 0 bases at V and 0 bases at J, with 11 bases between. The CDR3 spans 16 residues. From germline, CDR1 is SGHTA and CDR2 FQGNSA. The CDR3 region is CASSLALSTLNTEAFF. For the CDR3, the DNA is TGTGCCAGCAGCTTAGCTTTGAGCACCTTGAACACTGAAGCTTTCTTT.

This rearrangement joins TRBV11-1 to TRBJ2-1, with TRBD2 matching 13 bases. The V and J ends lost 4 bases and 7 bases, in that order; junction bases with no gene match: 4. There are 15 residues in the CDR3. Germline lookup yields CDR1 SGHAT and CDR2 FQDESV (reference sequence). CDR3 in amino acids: CASSSGLAGFNEQFF. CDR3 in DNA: TGTGCCAGCAGCTCGGGACTAGCGGGGTTTAATGAGCAGTTCTTC.